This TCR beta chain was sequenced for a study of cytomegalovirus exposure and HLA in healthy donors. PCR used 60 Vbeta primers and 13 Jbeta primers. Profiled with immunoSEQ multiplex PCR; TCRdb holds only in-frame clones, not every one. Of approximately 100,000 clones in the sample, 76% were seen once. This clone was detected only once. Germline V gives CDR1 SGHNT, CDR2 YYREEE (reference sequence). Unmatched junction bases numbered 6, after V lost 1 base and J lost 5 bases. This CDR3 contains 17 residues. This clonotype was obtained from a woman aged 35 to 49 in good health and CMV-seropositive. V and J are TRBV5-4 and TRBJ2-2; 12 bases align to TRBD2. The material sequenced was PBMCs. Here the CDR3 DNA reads TGTGCCAGCAGCTTGACTAGCGGGGGGACGCGGACCGGGGAGCTGTTTTTT. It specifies CASSLTSGGTRTGELFF.